A single sample is the source of the 9 T cell receptor beta chains below, sequenced in a study of cytomegalovirus exposure and HLA in healthy donors. The PCR employed 60 Vbeta primers together with 13 Jbeta primers. Sequencing used immunoSEQ multiplex PCR; TCRdb keeps in-frame clones, though not all of them. The table includes about 87,000 clones, around 70% detected once. Sequencing used PBMCs. These TCRs come from a man under 40 in good health and CMV-seropositive.

This clone was counted a few times. The chain carries TRBV2 and TRBJ1-6; D may be TRBD1 (6 bases). The CDR3 spans 14 residues. CDR1 and CDR2 (germline): SNHLY, FYNNEI. The V end was cut by 10 bases, the J end by 5 bases, with 15 bases between. The CDR3 coding sequence is TGTGCCATCCTCCAAGGGGGTGATAATTCACCCCTCCACTTT. This sequence encodes CAILQGGDNSPLHF.

Only one count was recorded for this clone. The V gene is TRBV19, the J gene TRBJ2-5; TRBD1 matches 8 bases. Looked up from germline, CDR1 is LNHDA and CDR2 is SQIVND (reference sequence). V shed 5 bases, J shed 1 base, and the junction held 3 bases outside the gene matches. The CDR3 runs to 14 residues. The CDR3 sequence is CASSPGTGQETQYF. As DNA, the CDR3 is TGTGCCAGTAGTCCTGGGACAGGCCAAGAGACCCAGTACTTC.

The chain carries TRBV5-4 and TRBJ1-1; 8 bases match TRBD1. V lost 4 bases, J lost 6 bases, and 5 bases stayed unmatched. This CDR3 spans 13 amino acids. Germline V lookup: CDR1 SGHNT, CDR2 YYREEE (reference sequence). In DNA form, the CDR3 reads TGTGCCAGCAGCGGATCAGGGGGCCCTGAAGCTTTCTTT. Amino acid sequence: CASSGSGGPEAFF.

V gene TRBV19 combines with J gene TRBJ2-7, with TRBD2 as a possible D gene (5 bases). The CDR3 contains 13 residues. V lost 5 bases, J lost 7 bases, and 15 bases lay in between. The germline V gene encodes CDR1 LNHDA and CDR2 SQIVND (reference sequence). CDR3 sequence reads: CASSSGAGVEQYF. The CDR3 region has the DNA TGTGCCAGTAGTTCCGGAGCCGGGGTGGAGCAGTACTTC.

The V and J genes are TRBV30 and TRBJ1-1; D is undetermined. The CDR3 is 13 residues long. Looked up from germline, CDR1 is GTSNPN and CDR2 is SVGIG (reference sequence). V lost 3 bases and J 4 bases, leaving 12 bases between the germline ends. The CDR3, as DNA: TGTGCCTGGAGCCCAAGAGCGGGCACTGAAGCTTTCTTT. It encodes CAWSPRAGTEAFF.

This chain joins TRBV9 and TRBJ1-1, with a possible D match to TRBD1 (6 bases). Germline CDR1 is SGDLS and CDR2 is YYNGEE. The length of the CDR3 is 15 residues. Trimming removed 6 bases at V and 5 bases at J, with 20 bases between. The CDR3 DNA is TGTGCCAGCAACCCGGCGGGGGCTTTGGGGACTGAAGCTTTCTTT. As protein: CASNPAGALGTEAFF.

The V call is TRBV10-1, the J call TRBJ2-3, with 10 nucleotides matching TRBD1. J was trimmed by 7 bases and V by 2 bases; bases with no gene match: 6. CDR3 length equals 15 residues. The germline gives CDR1 WNHNN, CDR2 SYGVQD (reference sequence). CDR3 region: CASSEPGQGQNTQYF. The CDR3 DNA sequence: TGCGCCAGCAGTGAGCCGGGACAGGGGCAGAATACGCAGTATTTT.

This clone was seen a handful of times. The rearrangement links TRBV5-6 to TRBJ1-5; 7 bases line up with TRBD1. CDR1 SGHDT and CDR2 YYEEEE come from the germline V gene. The CDR3 contains 16 residues. V shed 2 bases and J 4 bases; nucleotides not matched to a gene: 9. CDR3 sequence: CASSLRQGLGNQPQHF. CDR3 sequence (DNA): TGTGCCAGCAGCTTAAGACAGGGACTGGGAAATCAGCCCCAGCATTTT.

The chain joins TRBV18 to TRBJ2-3; a possible D gene is TRBD2 (6 bases). The germline CDR1 and CDR2 sequences are KGHSH and LQKENI. This CDR3 comprises 16 residues. Trimming removed 4 bases from V and 6 bases from J, with 20 bases in between. CDR3 nucleotide sequence: TGTGCCAGCTCACTCCGGGCTTTAGCGGCAGGGGATACGCAGTATTTT. Its translation: CASSLRALAAGDTQYF.